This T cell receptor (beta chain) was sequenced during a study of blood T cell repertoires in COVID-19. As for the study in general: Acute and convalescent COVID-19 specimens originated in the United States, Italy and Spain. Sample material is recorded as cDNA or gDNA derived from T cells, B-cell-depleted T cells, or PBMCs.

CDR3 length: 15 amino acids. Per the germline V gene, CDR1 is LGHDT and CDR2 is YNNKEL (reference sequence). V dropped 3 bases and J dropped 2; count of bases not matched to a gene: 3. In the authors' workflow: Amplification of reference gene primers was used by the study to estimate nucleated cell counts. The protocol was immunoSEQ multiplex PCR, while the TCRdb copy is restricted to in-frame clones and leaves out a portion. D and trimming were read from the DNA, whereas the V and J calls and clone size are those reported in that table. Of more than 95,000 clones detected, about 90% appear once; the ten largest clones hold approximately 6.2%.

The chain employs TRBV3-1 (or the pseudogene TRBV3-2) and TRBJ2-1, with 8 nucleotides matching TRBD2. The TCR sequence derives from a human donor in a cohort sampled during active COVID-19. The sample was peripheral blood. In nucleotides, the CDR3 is TGTGCCAGCAGCCACGGGGGGGCGGCCTACAATGAGCAGTTCTTC. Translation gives CASSHGGAAYNEQFF.